This entry describes one TCR beta chain. From germline, CDR1 is SGHNT and CDR2 YENEEA. The J segment lost 8 bases and the V segment lost 6 bases, leaving 19 bases of the junction unmatched. This CDR3 spans 17 amino acids. Authors of the study amplified TCR beta CDR3 regions from RNA transcripts. The TCR CDR3 was amplified in a first-round RT-PCR using the HTBI primer set. From the multiplex PCR reads, TCRdb called clonotypes with MiXCR, one entry per CDR3 protein. The sample yields 200,000 to 300,000 distinct CDR3 sequences, less than 20% seen once. The sample originates from a study of T cells in Graves' hyperthyroidism and ophthalmopathy. Patients having uncontrolled infection, another autoimmune disease, pregnancy or lactation were not included.

Sequencing input: blood. The sequence was collected from a young woman with Graves' ophthalmopathy. The V and J genes are TRBV11-3 and TRBJ2-1, with 7 nucleotides matching TRBD1. The CDR3 sequence: CASSITLGGQRGHEQFF. The CDR3 DNA sequence: TGTGCCAGCAGTATCACTTTAGGGGGCCAAAGGGGTCATGAGCAGTTCTTC. Drawing the rest from reference TRBV11-3 and TRBJ2-1, the complete variable domain is EAGVVQSPRYKIIEKKQPVAFWCNPISGHNTLYWYLQNLGQGPELLIRYENEEAVDDSQLPKDRFSAERLKGVDSTLKIQPAELGDSAVYLCASSITLGGQRGHEQFFGPGTRLTVL.